This T cell receptor beta chain was identified during a study of shared clonotypes between healthy human individuals. Looked up from germline, CDR1 is GTSNPN and CDR2 is SVGIG (reference sequence). Trimming removed 0 bases from V and 0 bases from J, with 9 bases in between. The CDR3 has 16 amino acids. TCRdb keeps only in-frame clones here, not all; method: immunoSEQ multiplex PCR. The top ten hold 0.1% to 0.15% of the sample, which has some 2.1 million clones, approximately 95% seen once. This sequence originates from a man aged 18 to 30 in good health. The rearrangement joins TRBV30 to TRBJ2-6; either TRBD1 or TRBD2 may supply D (5 bases each). The sequenced sample consisted of naive CD4+ T cells sorted from blood. The subset: CD45RA+ positively selected. The CDR3 sequence is CAWSVFGGSGANVLTF. The DNA of the CDR3 is TGTGCCTGGAGTGTATTTGGGGGCTCTGGGGCCAACGTCCTGACTTTC.